One sample yielded the 26 T cell receptor beta chains listed below, sequenced in a study of blood T cell repertoires in COVID-19. TCRdb's table, derived via immunoSEQ multiplex PCR, lists solely in-frame clones and lacks some. The data hold 86,000 or so clones, with around 92% observed a single time. Input material: peripheral blood. Receptors originate from a woman aged 50 to 60 in a cohort sampled during active COVID-19.

The chain employs TRBV10-3 and TRBJ2-7; weak D call: TRBD2 (5 bases). Looked up from germline, CDR1 is ENHRY and CDR2 is SYGVKD. The V and J ends lost 2 bases and 3 bases respectively, with 5 bases between them. The CDR3 loop spans 12 amino acids. The CDR3 DNA reads TGTGCCATCAGTGAGCGGGGCTACGAGCAGTACTTC. Translating it yields CAISERGYEQYF.

This clone has only one observation. V usage is TRBV19 and J usage is TRBJ2-5; 11 bases agree with TRBD1. Losses at the gene ends were 3 bases for V and 0 bases for J; bases not matched to a gene: 6. Germline CDR1 LNHDA, CDR2 SQIVND (reference sequence). This CDR3 has 17 amino acids. The CDR3 region is CASSMSGGQGDQETQYF. The CDR3 DNA reads TGTGCCAGTAGTATGTCGGGGGGACAGGGGGACCAAGAGACCCAGTACTTC.

This sequence joins TRBV6-1 and TRBJ2-2; 10 nucleotides line up with TRBD1. Germline trimming cut 2 bases from V and 7 bases from J; bases unmatched to any gene: 10. From germline, CDR1 is MNHNS and CDR2 SASEGT. The CDR3 is 17 residues long. CDR3 sequence reads: CASSERKTGGDFGELFF. The CDR3 bases are TGTGCCAGCAGTGAACGCAAGACAGGGGGCGATTTCGGGGAGCTGTTTTTT.

V gene TRBV15 combines with J gene TRBJ1-3; 7 bases fit TRBD1. The V and J ends lost 5 bases and 0 bases, in that order; junction bases with no gene match: 10. Germline V gene lookup returns CDR1 LNHNV and CDR2 YYDKDF (reference sequence). The CDR3 totals 17 residues. As DNA, the CDR3 is TGTGCCACCAGCCAATACCCCAGGGGGATCTCTGGAAACACCATATATTTT. It specifies CATSQYPRGISGNTIYF.

The chain employs TRBV5-5 and TRBJ2-7; 12 bases agree with TRBD2. The germline V gene encodes CDR1 SGHKS and CDR2 YYEKEE (reference sequence). This CDR3 is built from 17 residues. The V gene end was trimmed by 4 bases and the J gene end by 2 bases; junction bases not matched to a gene: 10. The chain's CDR3 is CASSRPPSSGRAYEQYF. For the CDR3, the DNA is TGTGCCAGCAGCCGCCCGCCGTCTAGCGGGAGGGCCTACGAGCAGTACTTC. Drawing the rest from reference TRBV5-5 and TRBJ2-7, the complete variable domain is DAGVTQSPTHLIKTRGQQVTLRCSPISGHKSVSWYQQVLGQGPQFIFQYYEKEERGRGNFPDRFSARQFPNYSSELNVNALLLGDSALYLCASSRPPSSGRAYEQYFGPGTRLTVT.

The chain has TRBV7-9 and TRBJ2-7; D possibly corresponds to TRBD2 (6 bases). There are 13 residues in the CDR3. V lost 5 bases and J 2 bases, leaving 10 bases between the germline ends. CDR1 and CDR2 from the germline V gene are SEHNR and FQNEAQ (reference sequence). The CDR3 spells CASSVGTPYEQYF. The CDR3 nucleotides read TGTGCCAGCAGCGTCGGGACTCCCTACGAGCAGTACTTC.

About this clone: At one end the junction does not follow the germline gene, possibly because of a read error. The chain links TRBV5-4 to TRBJ1-2, with D unclear. The CDR3 is made up of 11 amino acids. Germline values: CDR1 SGHNT, CDR2 YYREEE (reference sequence). The CDR3 is CASSPGLILFF. As DNA, the CDR3 is TGTGCCAGCAGCCCCGGGTTGATTCTTTTCTTC. Combining the CDR3 with reference TRBV5-4 and TRBJ1-2 gives the whole variable domain ETGVTQSPTHLIKTRGQQVTLRCSSQSGHNTVSWYQQALGQGPQFIFQYYREEENGRGNFPPRFSGLQFPNYSSELNVNALELDDSALYLCASSPGLILFFGSGTRLTVV.

The rearrangement uses TRBV6-5 and TRBJ2-3; 9 bases agree with TRBD1. Germline loops: CDR1 MNHEY, CDR2 SVGAGI. V gave up 9 bases and J gave up 1 base; unmatched junction bases: 8. This CDR3 comprises 15 residues. For the CDR3, the DNA is TGTGCCAGTCTGACTCGGGACAGGGGCACAGATACGCAGTATTTT. Translated: CASLTRDRGTDTQYF.

This clone has just one count. The chain uses TRBV7-3 and TRBJ2-7, with 10 bases fitting TRBD2. This CDR3 region has 15 residues. Germline V CDR1 and CDR2: SGHTA, FQGTGA. V was clipped by 2 bases and J by 3 bases; unmatched bases: 4. The CDR3 nucleotides read TGTGCCAGCAGCTTAGTCAGCGGGGGGGACTACGAGCAGTACTTC. Its protein product is CASSLVSGGDYEQYF.

The chain recombines TRBV18 with TRBJ2-5, with 10 nucleotides matching TRBD2. Germline trimming cut 3 bases from V and 5 bases from J; bases unmatched to any gene: 6. The CDR3 extends over 15 amino acids. Per the germline V gene, CDR1 is KGHSH and CDR2 is LQKENI. CDR3 residues: CASSPSGTSDETQYF. CDR3 bases: TGTGCCAGCTCACCGTCAGGGACTAGCGATGAGACCCAGTACTTC.

The rearrangement links TRBV5-1 to TRBJ2-2, with TRBD1 matching over 8 bases. Germline assignment: CDR1 SGHRS and CDR2 YFSETQ. V shed 0 bases and J 4 bases; nucleotides not matched to a gene: 8. The CDR3 has 17 residues. The CDR3, as DNA: TGCGCCAGCAGCTTGGCCAGGGGGCCGTTTGTCACCGGGGAGCTGTTTTTT. It translates to CASSLARGPFVTGELFF.

The chain is built from TRBV12-3 or TRBV12-4 and TRBJ2-7; a weak D match, TRBD1 (5 bases). The CDR3 contains 12 residues. V lost 6 bases to trimming and J lost 3 bases, with 9 bases between them. DNA for the CDR3: TGTGCCAGCAGGAGAGACAGCTACGAGCAGTACTTC. This gives the protein CASRRDSYEQYF.

This chain joins TRBV19 and TRBJ2-3, with D tentatively TRBD2 (6 bases). Germline CDR1 and CDR2: LNHDA and SQIVND (reference sequence). Trimming cost V 2 bases and J 11 bases, with 20 bases left between them. This CDR3 has 15 amino acids. The DNA for the CDR3 is TGTGCCAGTAGTATACGGGACTCCGACCGGGGGATGCAGTATTTT. Translating gives CASSIRDSDRGMQYF.

The chain recombines TRBV4-1 with TRBJ2-3, with TRBD2 matching over 11 bases. This CDR3 has 18 amino acids. J lost 1 base, V lost 1 base, and 7 bases had no gene match. Germline CDR1 and CDR2: MGHRA and YSYEKL. The CDR3 coding sequence is TGCGCCAGCAGCCAAGCTGGTCCACTAGCGGGGGGCACAGATACGCAGTATTTT. It yields the protein CASSQAGPLAGGTDTQYF.

This chain links TRBV10-3 with TRBJ1-6, with D possibly matching TRBD1 (6 bases). The V gene's germline CDR1 is ENHRY and CDR2 SYGVKD. The CDR3 has 14 residues. V lost 6 bases, J lost 8 bases, and 14 bases lay in between. The CDR3 is CAIRAGTLDSPLHF. CDR3 nucleotides: TGTGCCATCAGGGCCGGGACACTGGATTCACCCCTCCACTTT.

The chain employs TRBV18 and TRBJ1-6, with D possibly TRBD1 on 5 matching bases. The CDR3 is 15 residues long. From germline, CDR1 is KGHSH and CDR2 LQKENI. Trimming removed 3 bases from V and 9 bases from J, with 15 bases in between. The CDR3 sequence is CASSPPGPQGSPLHF. CDR3 sequence (DNA): TGTGCCAGCTCACCTCCCGGGCCCCAGGGTTCACCCCTCCACTTT.

With respect to this clone: The sample has other DNA sequences that encode this CDR3 too. V gene TRBV30 combines with J gene TRBJ1-4; D remains ambiguous. The CDR3 sequence is 14 residues long. Germline V gives CDR1 GTSNPN, CDR2 SVGIG (reference sequence). V was clipped by 3 bases and J by 2 bases, with 10 bases between them. CDR3 bases: TGTGCCTGGAGGTATCGGGGTACTAATGAAAAACTGTTTTTT. Amino acid sequence: CAWRYRGTNEKLFF.

The chain has TRBV12-5 and TRBJ2-7, with 9 nucleotides matching TRBD2. Germline V gene sequence: CDR1 LGHNT, CDR2 FRNRAP. The CDR3 consists of 20 residues. Germline trimming cut 2 bases from V and 2 bases from J; bases unmatched to any gene: 19. The CDR3 region is CASGLSPLSGRSREAYEQYF. CDR3 nucleotide sequence: TGTGCTAGTGGTTTGTCCCCCCTCAGCGGGAGGTCCAGAGAGGCCTACGAGCAGTACTTC.

CDR3 in amino acids: CASGLVLGRPSYNEQFF. CDR3 DNA: TGTGCTAGTGGTTTGGTACTTGGGAGGCCCTCCTACAATGAGCAGTTCTTC. The chain has TRBV12-5 and TRBJ2-1; perhaps TRBD2 as D (6 bases). Germline loops: CDR1 LGHNT, CDR2 FRNRAP. Deletions cut 0 bases from V and 0 bases from J, with 12 bases between. The CDR3 is made up of 17 amino acids.

The chain combines TRBV5-5 with TRBJ1-1; D might be TRBD1 (6 bases). In germline, CDR1 is SGHKS, CDR2 YYEKEE (reference sequence). Trimming took 1 base from V and 0 from J, leaving 19 bases between them. The CDR3 loop spans 18 amino acids. The CDR3 nucleotides are TGTGCCAGCAGCTTGAAGTCAGGGGAGTGGGGCATGAACACTGAAGCTTTCTTT. Translating it yields CASSLKSGEWGMNTEAFF.

The genes are TRBV6-6 and TRBJ2-6, with 11 positions matching TRBD2. Germline V gives CDR1 MNHNY, CDR2 SVGAGI (reference sequence). Losses at the gene ends were 5 bases for V and 0 bases for J; bases not matched to a gene: 6. The CDR3 spans 18 residues. CDR3: CASSPLAGGFSGANVLTF. The CDR3 DNA follows: TGTGCCAGCAGTCCTCTAGCGGGGGGATTCTCTGGGGCCAACGTCCTGACTTTC.

J is TRBJ2-7 and V is TRBV6-5, with TRBD1 matching 8 bases. Per germline, CDR1 MNHEY and CDR2 SVGAGI. V gave up 6 bases and J gave up 4 bases; unmatched junction bases: 8. The CDR3 totals 14 residues. CDR3 sequence: CASRPRQGFYEQYF. The CDR3 coding sequence is TGTGCCAGCAGGCCTCGACAGGGGTTTTACGAGCAGTACTTC.

The V and J genes are TRBV7-8 and TRBJ1-3; 7 nucleotides match TRBD1. The CDR3 runs 14 residues. V lost 3 bases and J lost 6; bases outside the gene matches: 5. Germline-derived CDR1 and CDR2 are SGHVS and FQNEAQ. The CDR3 nucleotides are TGTGCCAGCAGCTTGACCGGGACAGAAAACACCATATATTTT. Its translation is CASSLTGTENTIYF.

The rearrangement uses TRBV2 and TRBJ2-5, with 12 bases fitting TRBD2. Germline loops: CDR1 SNHLY, CDR2 FYNNEI. V dropped 11 bases and J dropped 5; count of bases not matched to a gene: 12. This CDR3 region has 15 residues. The CDR3 here is CAGQTSGRFEETQYF. DNA of the CDR3: TGTGCCGGCCAGACTAGCGGGAGATTTGAGGAGACCCAGTACTTC. Together with reference TRBV2 and TRBJ2-5, the CDR3 gives the full variable domain: EPEVTQTPSHQVTQMGQEVILRCVPISNHLYFYWYRQILGQKVEFLVSFYNNEISEKSEIFDDQFSVERPDGSNFTLKIRSTKLEDSAMYFCAGQTSGRFEETQYFGPGTRLLVL.

The chain carries TRBV28 and TRBJ2-3; 9 positions match TRBD2. In germline, CDR1 is MDHEN, CDR2 SYDVKM. This CDR3 contains 18 residues. V shed 4 bases, J shed 2 bases, and the junction held 13 bases outside the gene matches. CDR3 region: CASSSGQISGGITDTQYF. The DNA of the CDR3 is TGTGCCAGCAGTTCAGGCCAGATTAGCGGGGGAATCACAGATACGCAGTATTTT.

J is TRBJ2-1 and V is TRBV5-1, with 10 bases lining up with TRBD2. CDR3 length: 16 residues. With V trimmed by 4 bases and J by 3 bases, 7 bases remained unmatched. Per the germline V gene, CDR1 is SGHRS and CDR2 is YFSETQ. CDR3 loop: CASSPSGGASYNEQFF. As DNA, the CDR3 is TGCGCCAGCAGCCCCAGCGGGGGGGCAAGCTACAATGAGCAGTTCTTC.